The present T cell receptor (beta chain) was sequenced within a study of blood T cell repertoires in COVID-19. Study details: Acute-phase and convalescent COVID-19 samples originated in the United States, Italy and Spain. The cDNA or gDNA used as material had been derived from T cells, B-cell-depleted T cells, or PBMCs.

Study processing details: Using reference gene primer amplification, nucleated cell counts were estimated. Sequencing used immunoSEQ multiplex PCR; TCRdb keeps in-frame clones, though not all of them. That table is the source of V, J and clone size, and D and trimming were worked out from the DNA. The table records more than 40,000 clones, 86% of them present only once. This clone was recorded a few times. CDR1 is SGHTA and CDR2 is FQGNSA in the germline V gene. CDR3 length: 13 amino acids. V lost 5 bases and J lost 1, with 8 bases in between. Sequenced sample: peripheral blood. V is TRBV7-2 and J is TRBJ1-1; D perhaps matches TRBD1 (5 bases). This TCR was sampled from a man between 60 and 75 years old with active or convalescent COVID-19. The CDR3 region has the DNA TGTGCCAGCAGCGCGGGACGGAACACTGAAGCTTTCTTT. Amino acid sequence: CASSAGRNTEAFF.